These T cell receptor beta chains were read from a single sample in a study of beta chain features in type 1 diabetes. Profiled with immunoSEQ multiplex PCR; TCRdb holds only in-frame clones, not every one. The sample yields 300,000 to 400,000 clones, about 10% seen once. Sequencing input: naive CD4+ T cells from blood. The receptors stem from a woman between 25 and 40 years old in good health. Both conserved end residues are part of each CDR3. The D gene is left open where the match is weak. Size values are once, few and many counts, or a class for expanded clones, and some rows have none.

v_gene: TRBV7-7; j_gene: TRBJ2-3; d_gene: .; abundance: few; CDR3nt: TGTGCTAGCAGCTTAGAAGCTGGAGATACGCAGTATTTT; CDR3aa: CASSLEAGDTQYF
v_gene: TRBV10-3; j_gene: TRBJ2-2; d_gene: .; abundance: few; CDR3nt: TGTGCCACCGCCTTGGCAGGGTACACCGGGGAGCTGTTTTTT; CDR3aa: CATALAGYTGELFF
v_gene: TRBV18; j_gene: TRBJ2-5; d_gene: .; abundance: few; CDR3nt: TGTGCCAGCTCACTGGCACTAGGCCAAGAGACCCAGTACTTC; CDR3aa: CASSLALGQETQYF
v_gene: TRBV18; j_gene: TRBJ1-1; d_gene: .; abundance: .; CDR3nt: TGTGCCAGCTCACCATCAGGGGCTGAAGCTTTCTTT; CDR3aa: CASSPSGAEAFF
v_gene: TRBV30; j_gene: TRBJ1-3; d_gene: .; abundance: few; CDR3nt: TGTGCCTGGAGCGGGAGCGGAAACACCATATATTTT; CDR3aa: CAWSGSGNTIYF
v_gene: TRBV7-9; j_gene: TRBJ2-5; d_gene: TRBD2; abundance: few; CDR3nt: TGTGCCAGCAGCGCGGGACTAGCGGAAGAGACCCAGTACTTC; CDR3aa: CASSAGLAEETQYF
v_gene: TRBV5-4; j_gene: TRBJ1-1; d_gene: .; abundance: few; CDR3nt: TGTGCCAGCAGCTTTAAAGGGGTGAACACTGAAGCTTTCTTT; CDR3aa: CASSFKGVNTEAFF
v_gene: TRBV7-2; j_gene: TRBJ2-2; d_gene: .; abundance: .; CDR3nt: TGTGCCAGCAGCGCGCGACAGGTGCGAACCGGGGAGCTGTTTTTT; CDR3aa: CASSARQVRTGELFF
v_gene: TRBV6-1; j_gene: TRBJ1-4; d_gene: .; abundance: few; CDR3nt: TGTGCCAGCAGTGAGTTTTTGGCAGGGGAAATTGAAAAACTGTTTTTT; CDR3aa: CASSEFLAGEIEKLFF
v_gene: TRBV28; j_gene: TRBJ2-7; d_gene: TRBD2; abundance: .; CDR3nt: TGTGCCAGCAGTTCCGGGACTAGCGCCTCCTACGAGCAGTACTTC; CDR3aa: CASSSGTSASYEQYF
v_gene: TRBV30; j_gene: TRBJ2-2; d_gene: .; abundance: .; CDR3nt: TGTGCCTGGAGTGTTTTCGTCGGGGAGCTGTTTTTT; CDR3aa: CAWSVFVGELFF
v_gene: TRBV28; j_gene: TRBJ2-7; d_gene: TRBD1; abundance: few; CDR3nt: TGTGCCAGCAGTTCCCCCTGGACAGGGCAATCCTACGAGCAGTACTTC; CDR3aa: CASSSPWTGQSYEQYF
v_gene: TRBV4-1; j_gene: TRBJ1-2; d_gene: .; abundance: few; CDR3nt: TGCGCCAGCAGCCAAGATCGGGGTGACAACTATGGCTACACCTTC; CDR3aa: CASSQDRGDNYGYTF
v_gene: TRBV5-8; j_gene: TRBJ2-3; d_gene: TRBD1; abundance: .; CDR3nt: TGTGCCAGCAGCTTGCCGGGACAGTACACAGATACGCAGTATTTT; CDR3aa: CASSLPGQYTDTQYF
v_gene: TRBV27; j_gene: TRBJ2-2; d_gene: TRBD2; abundance: few; CDR3nt: TGTGCCAGCAGTTCTCGCACACCGGGACTAGGTTCCGGGGAGCTGTTTTTT; CDR3aa: CASSSRTPGLGSGELFF
v_gene: TRBV14; j_gene: TRBJ2-1; d_gene: TRBD2; abundance: .; CDR3nt: TGTGCCAGCAGCCAAGGACTAGCGGGAGGATTAGAGCAGTTCTTC; CDR3aa: CASSQGLAGGLEQFF
v_gene: TRBV4-2; j_gene: TRBJ2-1; d_gene: .; abundance: .; CDR3nt: TGTGCCAGCAGCCAAGAAATAAAGAGGGGGCTAGCGGGTTCCAATGAGCAGTTCTTC; CDR3aa: CASSQEIKRGLAGSNEQFF
v_gene: TRBV4-3; j_gene: TRBJ2-2; d_gene: .; abundance: .; CDR3nt: TGCGCCAGCAGCCAAGAAGGGGGTGCGAACACCGGGGAGCTGTTTTTT; CDR3aa: CASSQEGGANTGELFF
v_gene: TRBV6-5; j_gene: TRBJ1-1; d_gene: .; abundance: .; CDR3nt: TGTGCCAGCACCGTGAACACTGAAGCTTTCTTT; CDR3aa: CASTVNTEAFF
v_gene: TRBV19; j_gene: TRBJ2-1; d_gene: TRBD1; abundance: .; CDR3nt: TGTGCCAGTAGTATCGGAGGGACAGGGGGGAATGAGCAGTTCTTC; CDR3aa: CASSIGGTGGNEQFF
v_gene: TRBV2; j_gene: TRBJ1-5; d_gene: .; abundance: .; CDR3nt: TGTGCCAGCAGGGTCAGACTCTGGGAGCCCCAGCATTTT; CDR3aa: CASRVRLWEPQHF
v_gene: TRBV5-4; j_gene: TRBJ2-2; d_gene: TRBD1; abundance: .; CDR3nt: TGTGCCAGCAGCCCAGGGGGTTCGAACACCGGGGAGCTGTTTTTT; CDR3aa: CASSPGGSNTGELFF
v_gene: TRBV5-1; j_gene: TRBJ2-7; d_gene: TRBD1; abundance: once; CDR3nt: TGCGCCAGCAGCCGCTCCAGGACAGGGGTCGAGCAGTACTTC; CDR3aa: CASSRSRTGVEQYF
v_gene: TRBV2; j_gene: TRBJ2-7; d_gene: TRBD1; abundance: few; CDR3nt: TGTGCCAGCAGCGTCGGGACAGCCAACTACGAGCAGTACTTC; CDR3aa: CASSVGTANYEQYF
v_gene: TRBV29-1; j_gene: TRBJ2-3; d_gene: .; abundance: few; CDR3nt: TGCAGCGTTGGGGGAGGGGGAGAAACTAGCACAGATACGCAGTATTTT; CDR3aa: CSVGGGGETSTDTQYF
v_gene: TRBV7-2; j_gene: TRBJ2-4; d_gene: .; abundance: .; CDR3nt: TGTGCCAGCAGCTTAAAAGGGGTTTCCTTAGCCAAAAACATTCAGTACTTC; CDR3aa: CASSLKGVSLAKNIQYF
v_gene: TRBV7-9; j_gene: TRBJ2-7; d_gene: TRBD2; abundance: .; CDR3nt: TGTGCCAGCAGCTCGAGCGGGAGCCCCTACGAGCAGTACTTC; CDR3aa: CASSSSGSPYEQYF
v_gene: TRBV4-2; j_gene: TRBJ2-5; d_gene: TRBD1; abundance: few; CDR3nt: TGTGCCAGCAGCCAAGGACAGGGTGGGGAGACCCAGTACTTC; CDR3aa: CASSQGQGGETQYF
v_gene: TRBV30; j_gene: TRBJ2-2; d_gene: .; abundance: few; CDR3nt: TGTGCCTGGAAGGTTAGCGGACCCGGGGAGCTGTTTTTT; CDR3aa: CAWKVSGPGELFF
v_gene: TRBV5-1; j_gene: TRBJ1-1; d_gene: .; abundance: few; CDR3nt: TGCGCCAGCAGCAGGGGCACGAACACTGAAGCTTTCTTT; CDR3aa: CASSRGTNTEAFF
v_gene: TRBV5-1; j_gene: TRBJ2-5; d_gene: .; abundance: .; CDR3nt: TGCGCCAGCAGCTTGGGACTTCAAGAGACCCAGTACTTC; CDR3aa: CASSLGLQETQYF
v_gene: TRBV7-2; j_gene: TRBJ2-7; d_gene: .; abundance: .; CDR3nt: TGTGCCAGCAGCGCCCCATGGACACCTTACGAGCAGTACTTC; CDR3aa: CASSAPWTPYEQYF
v_gene: TRBV27; j_gene: TRBJ2-7; d_gene: .; abundance: .; CDR3nt: TGTGCCAGCAGTCACAGGTGGAGCTCCTACGAGCAGTACTTC; CDR3aa: CASSHRWSSYEQYF
v_gene: TRBV5-1; j_gene: TRBJ2-7; d_gene: TRBD1; abundance: .; CDR3nt: TGCGCCAGCAGGGCCGGGACAGGAGGGCGACAGGGCTCCTACGAGCAGTACTTC; CDR3aa: CASRAGTGGRQGSYEQYF
v_gene: TRBV7-9; j_gene: TRBJ2-3; d_gene: TRBD2; abundance: few; CDR3nt: TGTGCCAGCAGCTTAGCTAGCGGACTAGCGAAAAGAAGCACAGATACGCAGTATTTT; CDR3aa: CASSLASGLAKRSTDTQYF
v_gene: TRBV6-5; j_gene: TRBJ2-1; d_gene: TRBD1; abundance: .; CDR3nt: TGTGCCAGCACTACGAGACAGGGTGGGCAGAATGAGCAGTTCTTC; CDR3aa: CASTTRQGGQNEQFF
v_gene: TRBV18; j_gene: TRBJ2-3; d_gene: TRBD1; abundance: few; CDR3nt: TGTGCCAGCTCACCAGACAGGGCCGGAGATACGCAGTATTTT; CDR3aa: CASSPDRAGDTQYF
v_gene: TRBV18; j_gene: TRBJ1-1; d_gene: .; abundance: .; CDR3nt: TGTGCCAGCTCATCTAACGGAGAAACTGAAGCTTTCTTT; CDR3aa: CASSSNGETEAFF
v_gene: TRBV14; j_gene: TRBJ2-7; d_gene: .; abundance: few; CDR3nt: TGTGCCAGCAGCCAAGAATTAATAGGGGCCAACGAGCAGTACTTC; CDR3aa: CASSQELIGANEQYF
v_gene: TRBV5-1; j_gene: TRBJ2-4; d_gene: TRBD2; abundance: .; CDR3nt: TGCGCCAGCAGCTTGGCCTCTAGCGGAGGGGTTCTAGCCAAAAACATTCAGTACTTC; CDR3aa: CASSLASSGGVLAKNIQYF
v_gene: TRBV4-2; j_gene: TRBJ2-1; d_gene: TRBD1; abundance: .; CDR3nt: TGTGCCAGCAGCACACGAACAGGGGTCTCCTACAATGAGCAGTTCTTC; CDR3aa: CASSTRTGVSYNEQFF
v_gene: TRBV9; j_gene: TRBJ1-1; d_gene: TRBD1; abundance: few; CDR3nt: TGTGCCAGCAGCGTAGGTGGGACAGGGAACACTGAAGCTTTCTTT; CDR3aa: CASSVGGTGNTEAFF
v_gene: TRBV7-9; j_gene: TRBJ2-1; d_gene: TRBD2; abundance: .; CDR3nt: TGTGCCAGCAGCTTAGATAGCGGGAGTACTGAGCAGTTCTTC; CDR3aa: CASSLDSGSTEQFF
v_gene: TRBV7-3; j_gene: TRBJ2-3; d_gene: TRBD1; abundance: few; CDR3nt: TGTGCCAGCAGCTTGGGGGACAGGGGTGCGCAGTATTTT; CDR3aa: CASSLGDRGAQYF
v_gene: TRBV28; j_gene: TRBJ2-7; d_gene: TRBD2; abundance: .; CDR3nt: TGTGCCAGTCTTACTAGCGGGACCTCCTACGAGCAGTACTTC; CDR3aa: CASLTSGTSYEQYF
v_gene: TRBV28; j_gene: TRBJ2-7; d_gene: .; abundance: few; CDR3nt: TGTGCCAGCAGCAGAATCGAGCAGTACTTC; CDR3aa: CASSRIEQYF
v_gene: TRBV5-1; j_gene: TRBJ2-1; d_gene: .; abundance: few; CDR3nt: TGCGCCAGCATTTTAGGGGCAGGGATGGATGAGCAGTTCTTC; CDR3aa: CASILGAGMDEQFF
v_gene: TRBV7-2; j_gene: TRBJ2-4; d_gene: .; abundance: few; CDR3nt: TGTGCCAGCAGCTCCGAGTCCGGGATCGCCAAAAACATTCAGTACTTC; CDR3aa: CASSSESGIAKNIQYF
v_gene: TRBV20-1; j_gene: TRBJ2-3; d_gene: .; abundance: .; CDR3nt: TGCAGTGCTAGAGTAGTAGATACGCAGTATTTT; CDR3aa: CSARVVDTQYF
v_gene: TRBV28; j_gene: TRBJ2-5; d_gene: .; abundance: few; CDR3nt: TGTGCCAGCAGTTCACCCGGGGAGACCCAGTACTTC; CDR3aa: CASSSPGETQYF
v_gene: TRBV9; j_gene: TRBJ2-7; d_gene: TRBD2; abundance: .; CDR3nt: TGTGCCAGCAGCTCAGGACTAGCGGGGCCCTACGAGCAGTACTTC; CDR3aa: CASSSGLAGPYEQYF
v_gene: TRBV7-2; j_gene: TRBJ2-3; d_gene: TRBD2; abundance: .; CDR3nt: TGTGCCAGCACGACTAGCGGGAACACAGATACGCAGTATTTT; CDR3aa: CASTTSGNTDTQYF
v_gene: TRBV30; j_gene: TRBJ1-2; d_gene: .; abundance: many; CDR3nt: TGTGCCTGGAGTGCAGTGTATGGCTACACCTTC; CDR3aa: CAWSAVYGYTF